The 15 T cell receptor beta chains presented below share a single source sample, sequenced in a study of blood T cell repertoires in COVID-19. TCRdb keeps only in-frame clones here, not all; method: immunoSEQ multiplex PCR. This table has 150,000 to 200,000 clones, approximately 84% appearing once. Sequenced input: peripheral blood. These receptors were obtained from a woman older than 75 with acute or convalescent COVID-19.

The J gene is TRBJ1-6, the V gene TRBV5-6, with D tentatively TRBD1 (5 bases). V was shortened by 5 bases and J by 0 bases, with 21 bases between the two germline ends. This CDR3 is built from 19 residues. Germline V lookup: CDR1 SGHDT, CDR2 YYEEEE. In nucleotides, the CDR3 is TGTGCCAGCAGTTCTTGGGCGACGACAGTGAGCTCCTATAATTCACCCCTCCACTTT. It is translated as CASSSWATTVSSYNSPLHF.

The chain joins TRBV7-9 to TRBJ2-7; 10 nucleotides line up with TRBD2. Per the germline V gene, CDR1 is SEHNR and CDR2 is FQNEAQ (reference sequence). The junction had 14 bases not matched to a gene; V was cut back by 5 bases and J by 7 bases. This CDR3 spans 16 amino acids. The CDR3 sequence is CASSPNPSGRPLEQYF. CDR3 coding DNA: TGTGCCAGCAGCCCCAATCCTAGCGGGAGACCCCTAGAGCAGTACTTC.

This chain joins TRBV2 and TRBJ2-7; 7 bases are a match to TRBD2. The CDR3 has 15 residues. CDR1 is SNHLY, CDR2 FYNNEI, per germline. V was clipped by 4 bases and J by 2 bases; unmatched bases: 8. CDR3 protein: CASSVASGTTYEQYF. The CDR3 coding sequence is TGTGCCAGCAGTGTGGCCAGCGGGACCACCTACGAGCAGTACTTC.

The CDR3 DNA follows: TGTGCCAGCAGCCAAGATGTGGGACAGGGTAATGAAAAACTGTTTTTT. Amino acid sequence: CASSQDVGQGNEKLFF. V and J are TRBV4-2 and TRBJ1-4; 9 bases align to TRBD1. CDR3 size: 16 residues. CDR1 is LGHNA, CDR2 YNFKEQ, per germline. V lost 0 bases and J lost 4; bases outside the gene matches: 3.

This clone was observed a few times. This sequence joins TRBV5-1 and TRBJ2-5; 7 bases fit TRBD1. CDR1 and CDR2 from the germline V gene are SGHRS and YFSETQ. The CDR3 runs 14 residues. V lost 6 bases and J lost 2; bases outside the gene matches: 7. CDR3 sequence reads: CASKLGQVQETQYF. Here the CDR3 DNA reads TGCGCCAGCAAGTTAGGACAGGTACAAGAGACCCAGTACTTC.

The chain employs TRBV6-5 and TRBJ1-1, with D maybe TRBD1 (6 bases). Trimming stripped 6 bases from V and 11 bases from J, with 13 bases between. CDR3 size: 11 residues. Germline CDR1 is MNHEY and CDR2 is SVGAGI. The DNA for the CDR3 is TGTGCCAGCAGGACGAACAGGGAGGCTTTCTTT. This encodes CASRTNREAFF.

This clone showed up just once. V gene TRBV5-1 combines with J gene TRBJ2-2; TRBD1 might be the D (6 bases). V lost 6 bases, J lost 6 bases, and 18 bases lay in between. CDR3 length equals 15 residues. The germline V gene has CDR1 SGHRS and CDR2 YFSETQ. CDR3 in amino acids: CASTLEPQGSGELFF. The CDR3 bases are TGCGCCAGCACCCTCGAACCACAGGGTTCCGGGGAGCTGTTTTTT.

This chain links TRBV14 with TRBJ2-7, with a weak D call TRBD2 (5 bases). Germline V CDR1 and CDR2: SGHDN, FVKESK. Trimming pared 0 bases from V and 0 bases from J, leaving 9 bases between. The CDR3 consists of 15 residues. The CDR3 spells CASSQDMGSSYEQYF. CDR3 nucleotide sequence: TGTGCCAGCAGCCAAGATATGGGGAGCTCCTACGAGCAGTACTTC. The whole variable domain, filled in from reference TRBV14 and TRBJ2-7, reads EAGVTQFPSHSVIEKGQTVTLRCDPISGHDNLYWYRRVMGKEIKFLLHFVKESKQDESGMPNNRFLAERTGGTYSTLKVQPAELEDSGVYFCASSQDMGSSYEQYFGPGTRLTVT.

CDR3 region: CASGTGGSAETQYF. CDR3 nucleotide sequence: TGTGCCAGCGGGACAGGGGGCAGTGCGGAGACCCAGTACTTC. The chain links TRBV6-6 to TRBJ2-5, with 12 bases that match TRBD1. V was clipped by 8 bases and J by 5 bases; unmatched bases: 6. CDR3 length: 14 amino acids. The germline V gene has CDR1 MNHNY and CDR2 SVGAGI (reference sequence).

V and J are TRBV18 and TRBJ1-5; D is possibly TRBD1 (6 bases). Germline V gives CDR1 KGHSH, CDR2 LQKENI. The CDR3 runs 15 residues. The V end lost 2 bases, the J end lost 2 bases, and 10 bases lay between the germline ends. As DNA, the CDR3 is TGTGCCAGCTCACCAAAGGCAGGGGGCAATCAGCCCCAGCATTTT. Its translation is CASSPKAGGNQPQHF.

Remarks on this clone: The sample holds other DNA sequences that translate to the same CDR3. The genes are TRBV5-1 and TRBJ2-7; 12 positions match TRBD1. V trimming: 4 bases; J trimming: 4 bases; junction bases outside the gene matches: 3. The CDR3 is 14 residues long. The V gene's germline CDR1 is SGHRS and CDR2 YFSETQ. The CDR3 DNA follows: TGCGCCAGCAGCCCGGGACAGGGGGCTTACGAGCAGTACTTC. Protein product: CASSPGQGAYEQYF. The complete variable domain, with remaining parts taken from reference TRBV5-1 and TRBJ2-7, reads KAGVTQTPRYLIKTRGQQVTLSCSPISGHRSVSWYQQTPGQGLQFLFEYFSETQRNKGNFPGRFSGRQFSNSRSEMNVSTLELGDSALYLCASSPGQGAYEQYFGPGTRLTVT.

The chain uses TRBV2 and TRBJ1-1, with 9 bases that match TRBD1. This CDR3 has 14 residues. V trimming: 5 bases; J trimming: 4 bases; junction bases outside the gene matches: 5. Germline lookup yields CDR1 SNHLY and CDR2 FYNNEI. The CDR3 sequence is CASSPRDRVTEAFF. CDR3 coding DNA: TGTGCCAGCAGTCCCCGGGACAGGGTCACTGAAGCTTTCTTT. Full variable domain (outside the CDR3, taken from reference TRBV2 and TRBJ1-1): EPEVTQTPSHQVTQMGQEVILRCVPISNHLYFYWYRQILGQKVEFLVSFYNNEISEKSEIFDDQFSVERPDGSNFTLKIRSTKLEDSAMYFCASSPRDRVTEAFFGQGTRLTVV.

The V gene is TRBV9, the J gene TRBJ2-1; 8 nucleotides align to TRBD2. The V segment lost 4 bases and the J segment 8 bases; nucleotides outside the gene matches: 14. This CDR3 has 16 residues. Germline V gene data show CDR1 as SGDLS and CDR2 as YYNGEE. The CDR3 nucleotides are TGTGCCAGCAGCTCCTCCCCCCCGGGGGGGTGGCATGAGCAGTTCTTC. Protein: CASSSSPPGGWHEQFF.

The J gene is TRBJ2-3, the V gene TRBV5-1; possible D gene TRBD1, 6 bases. Per germline, CDR1 SGHRS and CDR2 YFSETQ. The CDR3 consists of 15 residues. The germline V and J ends were trimmed by 0 bases and 3 bases, with 11 bases remaining between them. CDR3 loop: CASSLEQGWTDTQYF. The CDR3, as DNA: TGCGCCAGCAGCTTGGAGCAGGGGTGGACAGATACGCAGTATTTT.

CDR3 region: CASSLTGENTEAFF. CDR3 sequence (DNA): TGCGCCAGCAGCTTGACCGGGGAGAACACTGAAGCTTTCTTT. The rearrangement joins TRBV5-1 to TRBJ1-1; D is uncertain. CDR1 is SGHRS and CDR2 is YFSETQ in the germline V gene. Trimming removed 1 base from V and 1 base from J, with 8 bases in between. The CDR3 extends over 14 amino acids.